One sample yielded the 27 T cell receptor beta chains listed below, sequenced in a study of T cells in Graves' hyperthyroidism and ophthalmopathy. From RNA transcripts, TCR beta CDR3 regions were amplified. HTBI primers were used for first-round RT-PCR of the TCR CDR3. TCRdb analysed the multiplex PCR reads with MiXCR anew, one entry per CDR3 protein. The table has more than 350,000 distinct CDR3 sequences, 13% to 15% seen once; the top ten hold roughly a fifth. The material sequenced was blood. The source of these receptors is a woman aged 60 to 75 with Graves' ophthalmopathy.

This clonotype was picked up many times. The chain employs TRBV5-1 and TRBJ2-1, with 10 positions matching TRBD2. Germline loops: CDR1 SGHRS, CDR2 YFSETQ. Trimming cost V 0 bases and J 0 bases; bases outside gene matches: 6. This CDR3 has 18 residues. The CDR3: CASSLVLAGDRSYNEQFF. The CDR3 DNA is TGCGCCAGCAGCTTGGTTCTAGCGGGAGATCGCTCCTACAATGAGCAGTTCTTC.

This clonotype was seen ten or more times. The DNA for the CDR3 is TGCAGTGCCCAGACTAGCGGGAGCTACAATGAGCAGTTCTTC. Translating it yields CSAQTSGSYNEQFF. The genes are TRBV20-1 and TRBJ2-1, with TRBD2 matching 12 bases. This CDR3 spans 14 amino acids. V gave up 6 bases and J gave up 3 bases; unmatched junction bases: 3. Germline-derived CDR1 and CDR2 are DFQATT and SNEGSKA (reference sequence).

This clonotype appeared a few times. The chain employs TRBV5-1 and TRBJ1-4; perhaps TRBD1 as D (5 bases). V shed 4 bases and J shed 6 bases, with 16 bases lying between them. This CDR3 has 15 residues. The germline V gene has CDR1 SGHRS and CDR2 YFSETQ. The CDR3 sequence: CASSPGTARDEKLFF. The DNA for the CDR3 is TGCGCCAGCAGCCCAGGGACGGCGCGGGATGAAAAACTGTTTTTT.

The J gene is TRBJ2-3, the V gene TRBV28; 14 bases line up with TRBD2. With 4 bases clipped from V and 1 base from J, the junction kept 4 bases outside the gene matches. This CDR3 spans 17 amino acids. Germline V gene sequence: CDR1 MDHEN, CDR2 SYDVKM. Here the CDR3 reads CASSWGGLAGGTDTQYF. CDR3 nucleotides: TGTGCCAGCAGTTGGGGGGGACTAGCGGGAGGCACAGATACGCAGTATTTT.

This clonotype was seen repeatedly, ten times or more. The chain is built from TRBV3-1 and TRBJ2-7; possibly TRBD2 for D (5 bases). The germline gives CDR1 LGHDT, CDR2 YNNKEL (reference sequence). Trimming took off 4 bases at V and 3 bases at J, with 10 bases between the two ends. The CDR3 totals 13 residues. The CDR3 DNA reads as TGTGCCAGCAGCCCGGACTCCAACTACGAGCAGTACTTC. Its protein product is CASSPDSNYEQYF.

This clonotype appeared once. The rearrangement joins TRBV5-1 to TRBJ2-5; 12 bases align to TRBD2. Germline V gene data show CDR1 as SGHRS and CDR2 as YFSETQ. The junction had 4 bases not matched to a gene; V was cut back by 2 bases and J by 2 bases. This CDR3 has 16 residues. The CDR3: CASSFLAGGTQETQYF. The CDR3 DNA sequence: TGCGCCAGCAGCTTTCTAGCGGGAGGGACACAAGAGACCCAGTACTTC.

The rearrangement links TRBV28 to TRBJ1-3, with 8 nucleotides matching TRBD1. The CDR3 has 15 residues. Trimming at V came to 5 bases and at J to 4 bases, leaving 7 bases not matched to a gene. Germline V gives CDR1 MDHEN, CDR2 SYDVKM. The CDR3 reads CASSARTGMGNTIYF. The CDR3 DNA reads TGTGCCAGCAGTGCCCGGACAGGGATGGGAAACACCATATATTTT.

This clonotype was seen more than once but under ten times. A read error may explain this, as a much larger clone is one base away. J is TRBJ2-3 and V is TRBV7-6; D gene ambiguous. The germline V gene encodes CDR1 SGHVS and CDR2 FNYEAQ. Trimming stripped 5 bases from V and 4 bases from J, with 16 bases between. CDR3 length: 15 residues. DNA for the CDR3: TGTGCCAGCAGCCCGACACAGTACTTCGCAGATACGCAGTATTTT. It is translated as CASSPTQYFADTQYF. Filled out from reference TRBV7-6 and TRBJ2-3, the complete variable domain reads GAGVSQSPRYKVTKRGQDVALRCDPISGHVSLYWYRQALGQGPEFLTYFNYEAQQDKSGLPNDRFSAERPEGSISTLTIQRTEQRDSAMYRCASSPTQYFADTQYFGPGTRLTVL.

Many counts were recorded for this clonotype. The chain joins TRBV3-1 to TRBJ2-1; 7 nucleotides line up with TRBD2. Trimming removed 4 bases from V and 9 bases from J; junction bases left unmatched: 12. The V gene's germline CDR1 is LGHDT and CDR2 YNNKEL (reference sequence). The CDR3 consists of 15 residues. CDR3 loop: CASSPRDYLGGEQFF. The CDR3 DNA is TGTGCCAGCAGCCCCCGGGACTACCTGGGGGGTGAGCAGTTCTTC.

This chain links TRBV5-1 with TRBJ2-3; D is unresolved. Trimming pared 4 bases from V and 0 bases from J, leaving 12 bases between. The CDR3 has 15 amino acids. Germline V CDR1 and CDR2: SGHRS, YFSETQ. The CDR3 DNA reads TGCGCCAGCAGCCCGGTAGGCCGGAGCACAGATACGCAGTATTTT. Protein product: CASSPVGRSTDTQYF.

This sequence joins TRBV6-2 or TRBV6-3 and TRBJ2-2, with a possible D match to TRBD2 (6 bases). Trimming removed 4 bases from V and 8 bases from J, with 11 bases in between. Germline assignment: CDR1 MNHEY and CDR2 SVGEGT. The CDR3 contains 13 residues. Written as DNA, the CDR3 is TGTGCCAGCAGTTCACGACTAGTTGGGGAGCTGTTTTTT. This sequence encodes CASSSRLVGELFF.

In this sample, this clonotype turned up many times. The chain is built from TRBV12-3 or TRBV12-4 and TRBJ1-4, with a tentative D call TRBD1 (5 bases). Deletions cut 3 bases from V and 4 bases from J, with 12 bases between. The CDR3 has 15 residues. The CDR3 coding sequence is TGTGCCAGCAGTTTGACAGCGTCGGGTAATGAAAAACTGTTTTTT. This gives the protein CASSLTASGNEKLFF.

This clonotype was detected only a few times. The V gene is TRBV6-1, the J gene TRBJ2-7, with D possibly matching TRBD2 (7 bases). V lost 6 bases to trimming and J lost 3 bases, with 12 bases between them. Germline V gene lookup returns CDR1 MNHNS and CDR2 SASEGT. The CDR3 has 13 amino acids. CDR3 sequence (DNA): TGTGCCAGCAGCCGGGGGGCTCGCTACGAGCAGTACTTC. This codes for CASSRGARYEQYF.

V usage is TRBV5-1 and J usage is TRBJ2-3; perhaps TRBD2 as D (7 bases). CDR3 length: 15 residues. Germline values: CDR1 SGHRS, CDR2 YFSETQ. Trimming took off 7 bases at V and 4 bases at J, with 19 bases between the two ends. This chain's CDR3 is CASGWGGSRADTQYF. The CDR3 DNA reads as TGCGCCAGCGGCTGGGGGGGCAGTCGCGCAGATACGCAGTATTTT.

Of note for this clonotype: A much larger clone differs from this one at a single base, so this may be a read error. The chain is built from TRBV28 and TRBJ2-3, with no clear D. The CDR3 length is 19 residues. Between the trimmed V and J ends, which lost 5 bases and 0 bases, there was a span of 24 bases. Looked up from germline, CDR1 is MDHEN and CDR2 is SYDVKM. The CDR3 DNA reads as TGTGCCAGCAGTGAGGTGGGCGGCAAGATGTGGGCCAGCACAGATACGCAGTATTTT. Its protein is CASSEVGGKMWASTDTQYF.

This chain joins TRBV28 and TRBJ1-6; D is unclear. Germline CDR1 and CDR2: MDHEN and SYDVKM. V lost 10 bases and J lost 3, with 10 bases in between. The CDR3 has 13 amino acids. In DNA, the CDR3 is TGTGCCATTGGGGAATACTATAATTCACCCCTCCACTTT. This translates into CAIGEYYNSPLHF.

The rearrangement uses TRBV10-3 and TRBJ1-3; D call uncertain. The CDR3 extends over 14 amino acids. Per germline, CDR1 ENHRY and CDR2 SYGVKD. The V end was cut by 2 bases, the J end by 3 bases, with 8 bases between. CDR3 sequence: CAISEGGLGNTIYF. The CDR3, as DNA: TGTGCCATCAGTGAGGGAGGTCTTGGAAACACCATATATTTT.

In this sample, this clonotype turned up many times. The gene calls are TRBV5-1 and TRBJ2-3, with 8 bases lining up with TRBD2. Unmatched junction bases numbered 6, after V lost 3 bases and J lost 3 bases. The germline gives CDR1 SGHRS, CDR2 YFSETQ. The CDR3 spans 15 residues. CDR3 protein: CASSSRGGETDTQYF. DNA of the CDR3: TGCGCCAGCAGCTCCCGGGGGGGTGAGACAGATACGCAGTATTTT. Drawing the rest from reference TRBV5-1 and TRBJ2-3, the complete variable domain is KAGVTQTPRYLIKTRGQQVTLSCSPISGHRSVSWYQQTPGQGLQFLFEYFSETQRNKGNFPGRFSGRQFSNSRSEMNVSTLELGDSALYLCASSSRGGETDTQYFGPGTRLTVL.

This clonotype was recorded many times. The chain recombines TRBV20-1 with TRBJ2-5; 10 bases agree with TRBD2. The CDR3 spans 16 residues. CDR1 and CDR2 from the germline V gene are DFQATT and SNEGSKA (reference sequence). Trimming took 8 bases from V and 2 from J; bases not matched to a gene: 14. The CDR3 DNA sequence: TGCAGTCAGGCCAGCGGGAGGGCCGGGGGGCAAGAGACCCAGTACTTC. Translation gives CSQASGRAGGQETQYF.

DNA of the CDR3: TGCAGTGCTAGAGATGTACGGGATAGCAATCAGCCCCAGCATTTT. Its translation: CSARDVRDSNQPQHF. This chain joins TRBV20-1 and TRBJ1-5; D call uncertain. The ends were cut back, 0 bases at V and 0 bases at J, with 9 bases in the middle. Germline CDR1 DFQATT, CDR2 SNEGSKA (reference sequence). This CDR3 is built from 15 residues.

About this clonotype itself: This may be a read error, as it is one base from a much larger clone. This CDR3 fails to terminate in the conserved phenylalanine or tryptophan, so it likely reflects a read error. The V call is TRBV28, the J call TRBJ2-3; 7 bases line up with TRBD1. CDR1 and CDR2 (germline): MDHEN, SYDVKM. This CDR3 is built from 15 residues. The trim removed 10 bases at V and 0 bases at J, leaving 10 bases unmatched. CDR3 DNA: TGTGCCACTTCCCACGGACAGGAGAGCACAGATACGCAGTATATT. Amino acids: CATSHGQESTDTQYI.

Here the CDR3 reads CSLMGLAGVDTQYF. Written as DNA, the CDR3 is TGCAGCCTTATGGGACTAGCGGGAGTGGATACGCAGTATTTT. V is TRBV29-1 and J is TRBJ2-3; 14 nucleotides match TRBD2. V lost 8 bases, J lost 6 bases, and 7 bases stayed unmatched. The CDR3 covers 14 residues. Germline V gives CDR1 SQVTM, CDR2 ANQGSEA.

This clonotype was detected many times. This chain joins TRBV11-1 and TRBJ1-2, with D perhaps matching TRBD1 (6 bases). The CDR3 is 13 residues long. Germline CDR1 and CDR2: SGHAT and FQDESV (reference sequence). Trimming pared 3 bases from V and 4 bases from J, leaving 9 bases between. This chain's CDR3 is CASSFQGSYGYTF. The CDR3, as DNA: TGTGCCAGCAGCTTTCAGGGGAGCTATGGCTACACCTTC.

In regard to this clonotype: A junction boundary mismatches the germline segment, possibly from a read error. The rearrangement joins TRBV19 to TRBJ2-3; D is possibly TRBD2 (6 bases). CDR1 is LNHDA and CDR2 is SQIVND in the germline V gene (reference sequence). The CDR3 runs 15 residues. The CDR3 region has the DNA TGTGCCATTAGTATATCGGGGCAGGGAGGCGATACGCAGTATTTT. Its protein is CAISISGQGGDTQYF. The whole variable domain, filled in from reference TRBV19 and TRBJ2-3, reads DGGITQSPKYLFRKEGQNVTLSCEQNLNHDAMYWYRQDPGQGLRLIYYSQIVNDFQKGDIAEGYSVSREKKESFPLTVTSAQKNPTAFYLCAISISGQGGDTQYFGPGTRLTVL.

The chain employs TRBV19 and TRBJ2-7; 10 bases are shared with TRBD1. After removal of 6 bases from V and 5 bases from J, the junction contained 10 bases not matched to a gene. Germline loops: CDR1 LNHDA, CDR2 SQIVND (reference sequence). The CDR3 runs 15 residues. As DNA, the CDR3 is TGTGCCAGTAGGCTGACAGGGGGCGCAACCAACGAGCAGTACTTC. Its protein is CASRLTGGATNEQYF.

There are a few counts of this clonotype. The chain combines TRBV9 with TRBJ2-1; 9 positions agree with TRBD2. The ends lost 1 base at V and 5 bases at J; junction bases unmatched: 4. The CDR3 is 15 residues long. The germline V gene encodes CDR1 SGDLS and CDR2 YYNGEE. The CDR3: CASSVTKREDNEQFF. The CDR3 DNA reads TGTGCCAGCAGCGTAACTAAGCGGGAGGACAATGAGCAGTTCTTC. Full variable domain (missing parts from reference TRBV9 and TRBJ2-1): DSGVTQTPKHLITATGQRVTLRCSPRSGDLSVYWYQQSLDQGLQFLIQYYNGEERAKGNILERFSAQQFPDLHSELNLSSLELGDSALYFCASSVTKREDNEQFFGPGTRLTVL.

In its sample, this clonotype was seen many times. The V and J genes are TRBV28 and TRBJ2-4; 8 nucleotides line up with TRBD2. The trim removed 3 bases at V and 2 bases at J, leaving 18 bases unmatched. CDR3 length: 20 amino acids. Germline CDR1 and CDR2: MDHEN and SYDVKM. CDR3 protein: CASSLRVLAETDITKNIQYF. The CDR3 DNA follows: TGTGCCAGCAGTTTGAGGGTACTAGCGGAAACCGATATAACCAAAAACATTCAGTACTTC. Full variable domain (rest looked up from reference TRBV28 and TRBJ2-4): DVKVTQSSRYLVKRTGEKVFLECVQDMDHENMFWYRQDPGLGLRLIYFSYDVKMKEKGDIPEGYSVSREKKERFSLILESASTNQTSMYLCASSLRVLAETDITKNIQYFGAGTRLSVL.